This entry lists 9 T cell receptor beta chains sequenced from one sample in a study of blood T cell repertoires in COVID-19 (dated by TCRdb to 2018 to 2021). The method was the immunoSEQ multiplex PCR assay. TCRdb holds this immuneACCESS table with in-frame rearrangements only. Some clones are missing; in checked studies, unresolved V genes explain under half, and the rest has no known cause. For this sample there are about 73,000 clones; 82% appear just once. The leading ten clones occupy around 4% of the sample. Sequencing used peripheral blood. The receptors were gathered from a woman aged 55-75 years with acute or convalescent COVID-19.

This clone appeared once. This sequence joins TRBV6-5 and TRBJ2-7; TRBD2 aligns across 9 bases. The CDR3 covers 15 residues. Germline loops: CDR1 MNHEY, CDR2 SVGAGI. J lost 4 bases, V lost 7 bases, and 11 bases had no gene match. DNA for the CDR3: TGTGCCAGCACCACAATTAGCGGGAGAAGTTACGAGCAGTACTTC. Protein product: CASTTISGRSYEQYF.

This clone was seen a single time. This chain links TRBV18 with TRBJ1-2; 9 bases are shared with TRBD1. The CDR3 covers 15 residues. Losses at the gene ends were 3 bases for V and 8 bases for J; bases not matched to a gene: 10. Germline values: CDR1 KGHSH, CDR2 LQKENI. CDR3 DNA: TGTGCCAGCTCACCGGACTTAACAGGGGGCGGCGGCTACACCTTC. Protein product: CASSPDLTGGGGYTF.

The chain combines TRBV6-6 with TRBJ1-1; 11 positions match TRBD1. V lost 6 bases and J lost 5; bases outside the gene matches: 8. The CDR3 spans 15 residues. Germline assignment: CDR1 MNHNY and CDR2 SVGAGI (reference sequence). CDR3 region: CASSRGQGAHTEAFF. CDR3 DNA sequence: TGTGCCAGCAGCCGTGGACAGGGGGCGCATACTGAAGCTTTCTTT.

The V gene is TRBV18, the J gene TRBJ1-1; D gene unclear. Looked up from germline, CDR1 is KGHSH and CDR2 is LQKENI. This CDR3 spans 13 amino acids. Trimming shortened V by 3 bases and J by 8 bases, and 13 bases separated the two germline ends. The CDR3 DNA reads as TGTGCCAGCTCACCCCAGCTTGGGGAGGAAGCTTTCTTT. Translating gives CASSPQLGEEAFF.

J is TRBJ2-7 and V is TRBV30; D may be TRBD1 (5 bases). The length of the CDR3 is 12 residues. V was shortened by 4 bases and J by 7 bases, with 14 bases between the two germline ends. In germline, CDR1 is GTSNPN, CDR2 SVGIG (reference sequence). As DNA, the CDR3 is TGTGCCTGGAACTACAGGTTAGGAGAGCAGTACTTC. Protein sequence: CAWNYRLGEQYF. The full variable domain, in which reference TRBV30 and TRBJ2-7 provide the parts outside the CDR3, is SQTIHQWPATLVQPVGSPLSLECTVEGTSNPNLYWYRQAAGRGLQLLFYSVGIGQISSEVPQNLSASRPQDRQFILSSKKLLLSDSGFYLCAWNYRLGEQYFGPGTRLTVT.

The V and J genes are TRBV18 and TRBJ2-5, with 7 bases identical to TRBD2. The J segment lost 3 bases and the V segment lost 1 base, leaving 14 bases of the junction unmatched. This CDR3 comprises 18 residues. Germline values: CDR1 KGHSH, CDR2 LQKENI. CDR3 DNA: TGTGCCAGCTCACCACACCCCCCGGCTAGCGGTCGGGAAGAGACCCAGTACTTC. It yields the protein CASSPHPPASGREETQYF.

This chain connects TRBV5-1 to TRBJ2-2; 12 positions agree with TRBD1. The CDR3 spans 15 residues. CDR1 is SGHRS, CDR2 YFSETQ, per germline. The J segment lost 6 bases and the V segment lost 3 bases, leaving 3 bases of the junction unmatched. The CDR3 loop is CASSSGTGGPGELFF. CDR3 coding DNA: TGCGCCAGCAGCTCCGGGACAGGGGGCCCCGGGGAGCTGTTTTTT.

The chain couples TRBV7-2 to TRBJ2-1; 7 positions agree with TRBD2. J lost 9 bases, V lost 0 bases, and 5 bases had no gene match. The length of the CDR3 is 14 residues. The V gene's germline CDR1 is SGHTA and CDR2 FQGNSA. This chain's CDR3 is CASSLASGEVEQFF. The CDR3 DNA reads TGTGCCAGCAGCTTAGCGAGCGGGGAGGTTGAGCAGTTCTTC. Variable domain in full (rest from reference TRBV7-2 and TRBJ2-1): GAGVSQSPSNKVTEKGKDVELRCDPISGHTALYWYRQSLGQGLEFLIYFQGNSAPDKSGLPSDRFSAERTGGSVSTLTIQRTQQEDSAVYLCASSLASGEVEQFFGPGTRLTVL.

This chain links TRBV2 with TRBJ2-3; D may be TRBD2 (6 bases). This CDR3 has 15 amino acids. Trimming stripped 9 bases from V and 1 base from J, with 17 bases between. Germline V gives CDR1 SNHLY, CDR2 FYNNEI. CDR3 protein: CASIYFGSGTDTQYF. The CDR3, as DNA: TGTGCCAGTATCTACTTCGGGAGCGGCACAGATACGCAGTATTTT.